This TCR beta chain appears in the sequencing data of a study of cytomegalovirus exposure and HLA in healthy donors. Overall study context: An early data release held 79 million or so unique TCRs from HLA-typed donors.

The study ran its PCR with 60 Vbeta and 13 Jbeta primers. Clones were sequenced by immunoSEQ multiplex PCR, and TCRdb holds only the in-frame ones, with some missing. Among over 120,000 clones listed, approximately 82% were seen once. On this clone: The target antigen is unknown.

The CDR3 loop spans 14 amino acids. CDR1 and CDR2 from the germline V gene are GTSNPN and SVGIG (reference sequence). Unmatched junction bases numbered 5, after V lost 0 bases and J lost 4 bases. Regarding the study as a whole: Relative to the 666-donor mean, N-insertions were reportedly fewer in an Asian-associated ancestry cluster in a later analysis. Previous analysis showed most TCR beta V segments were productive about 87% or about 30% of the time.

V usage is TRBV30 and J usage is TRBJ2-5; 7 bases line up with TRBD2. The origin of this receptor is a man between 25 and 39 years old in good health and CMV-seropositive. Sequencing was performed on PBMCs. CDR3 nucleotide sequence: TGTGCCTGGAGTGTAGGGTCGGGGGGAGAGACCCAGTACTTC. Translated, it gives CAWSVGSGGETQYF. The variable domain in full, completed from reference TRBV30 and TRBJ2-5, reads SQTIHQWPATLVQPVGSPLSLECTVEGTSNPNLYWYRQAAGRGLQLLFYSVGIGQISSEVPQNLSASRPQDRQFILSSKKLLLSDSGFYLCAWSVGSGGETQYFGPGTRLLVL.